This T cell receptor (beta chain) originates from a study of patients and donors after allogeneic stem cell transplantation. V lost 5 bases to trimming and J lost 3 bases; unmatched junction nucleotides: 4. Germline V gives CDR1 MNHEY, CDR2 SMNVEV (reference sequence). CDR3 size: 14 residues. TCRdb called the RT-PCR reads again in MiXCR, with one record for every CDR3 protein. The data contain some 90,000 distinct CDR3 sequences, about 48% of them singletons. The rearrangement joins TRBV27 to TRBJ1-5, with TRBD1 matching over 7 bases. Sequenced input: blood, either unsorted or a sorted T cell fraction (not recorded which). The sequence came from a human donor who was either an allogeneic HSCT recipient or a stem cell or donor lymphocyte infusion donor (not recorded which). It is not recorded whose cells these are; they may come from a transplant donor. Written as DNA, the CDR3 is TGTGCCAGCAGTGGGGGACAGCCCAATCAGCCCCAGCATTTT. Protein product: CASSGGQPNQPQHF.